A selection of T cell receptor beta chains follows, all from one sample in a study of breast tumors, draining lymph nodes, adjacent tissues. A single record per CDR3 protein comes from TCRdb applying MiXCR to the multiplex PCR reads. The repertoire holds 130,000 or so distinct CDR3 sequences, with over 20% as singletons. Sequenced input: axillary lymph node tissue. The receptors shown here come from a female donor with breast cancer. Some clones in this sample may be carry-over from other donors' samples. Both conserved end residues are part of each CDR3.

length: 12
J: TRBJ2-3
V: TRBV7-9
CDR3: CASSTLTDTQYF

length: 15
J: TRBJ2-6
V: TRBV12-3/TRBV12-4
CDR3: CASSLVAAGANVLTF

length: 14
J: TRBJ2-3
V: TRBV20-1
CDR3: CSARDSGTTDTQYF

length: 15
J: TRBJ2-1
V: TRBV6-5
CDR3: CASSYGAGGRNEQFF

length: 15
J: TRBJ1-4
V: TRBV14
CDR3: CASSHFKGAGEKLFF

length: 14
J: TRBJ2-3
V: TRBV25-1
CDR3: CASSPSGSADTQYF

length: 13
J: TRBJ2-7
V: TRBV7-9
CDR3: CASSSGVGYEQYF

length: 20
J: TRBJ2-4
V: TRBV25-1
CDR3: CASSDLGSPLVNMVGNIQYF

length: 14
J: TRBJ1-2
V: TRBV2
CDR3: CATSLQGLGYGYTF

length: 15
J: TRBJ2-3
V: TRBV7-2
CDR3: CASSLGYSVADTQYF

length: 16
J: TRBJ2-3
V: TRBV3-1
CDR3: CASSQEGLAATDTQYF

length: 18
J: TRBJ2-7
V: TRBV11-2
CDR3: CASSSPGLAGGPSYEQYF

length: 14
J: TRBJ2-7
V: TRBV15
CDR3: CATSRARQGYEQYF

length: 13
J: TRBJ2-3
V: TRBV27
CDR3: CASRLGGSDTQYF

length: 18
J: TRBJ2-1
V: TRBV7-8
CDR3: CASSLVGTSGSTVLEQFF

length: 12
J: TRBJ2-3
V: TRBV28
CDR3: CASSWGADTQYF

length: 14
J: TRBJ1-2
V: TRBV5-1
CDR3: CASSSQGTNYGYTF

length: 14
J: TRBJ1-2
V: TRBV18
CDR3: CASSPLRGLDGYTF

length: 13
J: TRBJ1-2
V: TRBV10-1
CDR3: CASSEYTGYGYTF

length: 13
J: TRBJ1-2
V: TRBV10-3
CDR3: CAISSDQFRGYTF

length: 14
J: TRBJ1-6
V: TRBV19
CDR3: CASVSTGVNSPLHF